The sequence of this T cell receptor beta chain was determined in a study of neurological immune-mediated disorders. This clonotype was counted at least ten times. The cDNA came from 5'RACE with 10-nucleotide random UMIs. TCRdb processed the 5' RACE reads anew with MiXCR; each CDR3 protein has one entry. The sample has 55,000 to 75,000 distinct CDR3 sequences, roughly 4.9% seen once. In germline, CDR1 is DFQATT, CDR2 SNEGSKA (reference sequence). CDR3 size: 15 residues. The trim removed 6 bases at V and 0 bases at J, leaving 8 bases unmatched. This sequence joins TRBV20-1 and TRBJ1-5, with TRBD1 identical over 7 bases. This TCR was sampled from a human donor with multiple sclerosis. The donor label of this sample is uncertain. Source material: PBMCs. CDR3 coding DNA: TGCAGTGCGGAAGACAGGGATAATAGCAATCAGCCCCAGCATTTT. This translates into CSAEDRDNSNQPQHF.